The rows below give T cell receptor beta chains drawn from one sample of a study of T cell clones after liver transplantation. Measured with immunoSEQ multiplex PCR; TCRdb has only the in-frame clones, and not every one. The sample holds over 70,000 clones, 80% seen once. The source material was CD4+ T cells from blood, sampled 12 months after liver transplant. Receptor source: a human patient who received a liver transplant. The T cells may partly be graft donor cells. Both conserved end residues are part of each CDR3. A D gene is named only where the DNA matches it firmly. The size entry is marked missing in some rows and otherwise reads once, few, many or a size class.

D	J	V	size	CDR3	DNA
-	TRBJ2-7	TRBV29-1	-	CSVGKGWAGGEQYF	TGCAGCGTTGGTAAAGGCTGGGCTGGGGGCGAGCAGTACTTC
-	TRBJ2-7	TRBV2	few	CASRQDSGSEQYF	TGTGCCAGCAGACAGGACAGTGGCTCCGAGCAGTACTTC
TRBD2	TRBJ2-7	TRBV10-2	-	CASRSSGTSYEQYF	TGCGCCAGCAGGAGTAGCGGGACCTCCTACGAGCAGTACTTC
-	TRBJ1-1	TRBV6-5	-	CASSYAPTGNTEAFF	TGTGCCAGCAGTTACGCCCCAACAGGGAACACTGAAGCTTTCTTT
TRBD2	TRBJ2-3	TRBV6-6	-	CASSLTSGRGTDTQYF	TGTGCCAGCAGCCTGACTAGCGGGAGGGGCACAGATACGCAGTATTTT
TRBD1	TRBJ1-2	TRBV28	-	CASSSSTRQGAPYGYTF	TGTGCCAGCAGCTCTTCCACTCGACAGGGGGCGCCCTATGGCTACACCTTC
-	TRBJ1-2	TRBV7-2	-	CASSRTQNYGYTF	TGTGCCAGCAGCCGGACACAAAACTATGGCTACACCTTC
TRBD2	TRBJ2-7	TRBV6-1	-	CASSEVWEGPYEQYF	TGTGCCAGCAGTGAAGTGTGGGAGGGCCCCTACGAGCAGTACTTC
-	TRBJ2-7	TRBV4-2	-	CASSHPWGGEENEQYF	TGTGCCAGCAGCCACCCCTGGGGGGGCGAAGAGAACGAGCAGTACTTC
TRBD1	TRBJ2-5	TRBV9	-	CASSLSQGFGETQYF	TGTGCCAGCAGCCTTTCACAGGGGTTCGGAGAGACCCAGTACTTC
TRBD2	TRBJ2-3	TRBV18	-	CASSLGLAGTTDTQYF	TGTGCCAGCTCACTCGGACTAGCGGGAACCACAGATACGCAGTATTTT
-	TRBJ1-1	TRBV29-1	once	CSGMNTEAFF	TGCAGCGGGATGAACACTGAAGCTTTCTTT
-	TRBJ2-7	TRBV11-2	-	CASSPRLGSYEQYF	TGTGCCAGCAGCCCGAGACTAGGTTCCTACGAGCAGTACTTC
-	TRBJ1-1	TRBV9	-	CASSATTLPNTEAFF	TGTGCCAGCAGCGCCACTACACTCCCGAACACTGAAGCTTTCTTT
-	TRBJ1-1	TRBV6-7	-	CASSPWEGDLTAEAFF	TGTGCCAGCAGTCCTTGGGAAGGGGATTTAACGGCTGAAGCTTTCTTT
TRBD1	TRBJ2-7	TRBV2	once	CASSEIRQGYEQYF	TGTGCCAGCAGTGAGATAAGACAGGGGTACGAGCAGTACTTC
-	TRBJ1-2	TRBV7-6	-	CASSSFQGSGGYTF	TGTGCCAGCAGCTCCTTCCAGGGATCAGGCGGCTACACCTTC
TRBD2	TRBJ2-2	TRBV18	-	CASSPRGTQVTGELFF	TGTGCCAGCTCACCGCGGGGGACCCAGGTCACCGGGGAGCTGTTTTTT
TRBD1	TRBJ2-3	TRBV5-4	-	CASSSRDRSTDTQYF	TGTGCCAGCAGCTCCCGGGACAGGAGCACAGATACGCAGTATTTT
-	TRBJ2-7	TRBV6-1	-	CASSGRGAYEQYF	TGTGCCAGCAGTGGGAGGGGGGCCTACGAGCAGTACTTC
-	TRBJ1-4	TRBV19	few	CASSISRSKEKLFF	TGTGCCAGTAGTATTAGCAGGTCAAAGGAAAAACTGTTTTTT
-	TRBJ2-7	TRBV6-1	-	CASSENKDEQYF	TGTGCCAGCAGTGAAAACAAAGACGAGCAGTACTTC
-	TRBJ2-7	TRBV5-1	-	CASSLTGEGSYEQYF	TGCGCCAGCAGCCTGACAGGGGAGGGTTCCTACGAGCAGTACTTC
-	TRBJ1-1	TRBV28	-	CASSSPRFLNTEAFF	TGTGCCAGCAGTTCCCCCCGATTTCTGAACACTGAAGCTTTCTTT
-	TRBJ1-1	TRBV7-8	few	CASSPTIYLANTEAFF	TGTGCCAGCAGCCCCACCATATACCTTGCGAACACTGAAGCTTTCTTT
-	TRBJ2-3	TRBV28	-	CASSSFTDTQYF	TGTGCCAGCAGTAGTTTCACAGATACGCAGTATTTT
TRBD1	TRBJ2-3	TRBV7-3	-	CASSLTGTGMVDTQYF	TGTGCCAGCAGCTTGACCGGGACAGGAATGGTAGATACGCAGTATTTT
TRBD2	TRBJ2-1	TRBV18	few	CASSHLAGVRRHEQFF	TGTGCCAGCTCACACCTAGCGGGAGTTAGGAGGCATGAGCAGTTCTTC
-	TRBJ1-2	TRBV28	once	CASSPRNPYYGYTF	TGTGCCAGCAGTCCCAGGAACCCCTACTATGGCTACACCTTC
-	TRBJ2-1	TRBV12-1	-	CASSFGGRHNEQFF	TGTGCCAGCAGCTTTGGAGGGAGACACAATGAGCAGTTCTTC
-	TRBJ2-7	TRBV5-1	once	CASSQLGGGKYGEQYF	TGCGCCAGCAGCCAATTGGGGGGCGGGAAGTATGGGGAGCAGTACTTC
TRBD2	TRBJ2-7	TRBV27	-	CASSIRSASGSSYEQYF	TGTGCCAGCAGTATCCGCTCGGCTAGCGGGAGCTCCTACGAGCAGTACTTC
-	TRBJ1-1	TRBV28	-	CASSSGGAMNTEAFF	TGTGCCAGCAGTTCAGGAGGCGCTATGAACACTGAAGCTTTCTTT
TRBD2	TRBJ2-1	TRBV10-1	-	CASSESTSGNHEQFF	TGCGCCAGCAGTGAGTCCACTAGCGGGAACCATGAGCAGTTCTTC
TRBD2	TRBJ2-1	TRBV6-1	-	CASSAERGVRGYNEQFF	TGTGCCAGCAGTGCGGAGCGGGGCGTTCGGGGATACAATGAGCAGTTCTTC